This T cell receptor beta chain was identified in a study of shared clonotypes between healthy human individuals. On this clone: What it binds is not known.

Replicate sorted-subset PCRs were loaded with 150 to 200 ng DNA, 31,000 or so T cell genomes. The method was immunoSEQ multiplex PCR; TCRdb's version includes in-frame clones alone and lacks a portion of them. The data show 2 million to 2.5 million clones, with 95% seen just once and around 0.13% held by the top ten. The V end was cut by 5 bases, the J end by 2 bases, with 16 bases between. CDR1 is SGHTA and CDR2 is FQGNSA in the germline V gene. This CDR3 is built from 15 residues. Findings and caveats of the study: Naive subsets, compared against memory subsets, generally had larger estimated richness values.

What was sequenced was naive CD4+ T cells sorted from blood. Subset meaning: CD45RA+ positively selected. This TCR was sampled from a man in his late teens or twenties in good health. V gene TRBV7-2 combines with J gene TRBJ2-7; D may be TRBD2 (6 bases). CDR3 nucleotides: TGTGCCAGCAGCCAAGAACCGGGAGCACCCTACGAGCAGTACTTC. Translation: CASSQEPGAPYEQYF.